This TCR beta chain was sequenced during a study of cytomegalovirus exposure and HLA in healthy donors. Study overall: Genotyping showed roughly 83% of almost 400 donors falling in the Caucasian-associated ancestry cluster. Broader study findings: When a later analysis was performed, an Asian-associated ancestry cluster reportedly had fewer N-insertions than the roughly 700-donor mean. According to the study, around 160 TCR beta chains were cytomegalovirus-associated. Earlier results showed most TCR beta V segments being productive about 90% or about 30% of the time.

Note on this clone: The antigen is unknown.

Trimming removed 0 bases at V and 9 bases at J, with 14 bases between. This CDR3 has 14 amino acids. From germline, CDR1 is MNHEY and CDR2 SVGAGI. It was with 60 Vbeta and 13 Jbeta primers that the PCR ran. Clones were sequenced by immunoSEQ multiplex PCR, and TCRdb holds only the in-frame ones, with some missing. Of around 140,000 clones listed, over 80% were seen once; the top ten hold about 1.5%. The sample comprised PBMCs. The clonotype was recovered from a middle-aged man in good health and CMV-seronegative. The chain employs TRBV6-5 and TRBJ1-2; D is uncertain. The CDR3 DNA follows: TGTGCCAGCAGTTACTCCGTTGAGGGTAGGAGCTACACCTTC. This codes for CASSYSVEGRSYTF.